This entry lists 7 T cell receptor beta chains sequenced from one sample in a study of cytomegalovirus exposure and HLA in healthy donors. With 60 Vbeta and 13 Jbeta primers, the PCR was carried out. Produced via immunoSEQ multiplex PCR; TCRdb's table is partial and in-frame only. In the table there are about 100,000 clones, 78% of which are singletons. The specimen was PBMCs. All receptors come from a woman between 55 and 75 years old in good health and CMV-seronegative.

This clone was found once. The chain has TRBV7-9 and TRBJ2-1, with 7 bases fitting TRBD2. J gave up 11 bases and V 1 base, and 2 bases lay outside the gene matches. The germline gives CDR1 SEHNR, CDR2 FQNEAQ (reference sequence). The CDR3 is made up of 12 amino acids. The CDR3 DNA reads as TGTGCCAGCAGCTTAGACGGGGGGAAGCAGTTCTTC. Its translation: CASSLDGGKQFF.

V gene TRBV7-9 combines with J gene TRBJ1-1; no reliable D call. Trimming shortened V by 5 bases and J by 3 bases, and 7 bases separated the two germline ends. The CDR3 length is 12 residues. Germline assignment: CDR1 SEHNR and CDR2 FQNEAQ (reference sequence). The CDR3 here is CASSRSDTEAFF. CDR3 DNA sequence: TGTGCCAGCAGCCGTAGCGACACTGAAGCTTTCTTT.

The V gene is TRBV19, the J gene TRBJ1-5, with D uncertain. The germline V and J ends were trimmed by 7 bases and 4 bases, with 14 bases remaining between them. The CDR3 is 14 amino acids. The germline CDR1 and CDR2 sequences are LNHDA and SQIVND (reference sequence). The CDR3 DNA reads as TGTGCCAGTAACCGCGTTCCACCAAATCAGCCCCAGCATTTT. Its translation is CASNRVPPNQPQHF. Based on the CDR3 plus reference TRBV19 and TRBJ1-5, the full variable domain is DGGITQSPKYLFRKEGQNVTLSCEQNLNHDAMYWYRQDPGQGLRLIYYSQIVNDFQKGDIAEGYSVSREKKESFPLTVTSAQKNPTAFYLCASNRVPPNQPQHFGDGTRLSIL.

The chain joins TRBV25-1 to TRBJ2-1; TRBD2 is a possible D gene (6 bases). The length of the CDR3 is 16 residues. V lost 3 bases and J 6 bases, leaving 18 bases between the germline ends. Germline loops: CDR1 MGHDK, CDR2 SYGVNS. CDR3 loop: CASSEVAARAFNEQFF. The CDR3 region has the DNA TGTGCCAGCAGTGAGGTAGCGGCGAGGGCCTTCAATGAGCAGTTCTTC.

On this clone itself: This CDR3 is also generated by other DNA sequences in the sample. CDR3 sequence reads: CASSFSSYEQYF. The CDR3, as DNA: TGTGCCAGCAGCTTTTCCAGCTACGAGCAGTACTTC. The J gene is TRBJ2-7, the V gene TRBV7-9; D is ambiguous. V was cut by 3 bases and J by 3 bases, with 6 bases left in between. This CDR3 is built from 12 residues. The V gene's germline CDR1 is SEHNR and CDR2 FQNEAQ (reference sequence).

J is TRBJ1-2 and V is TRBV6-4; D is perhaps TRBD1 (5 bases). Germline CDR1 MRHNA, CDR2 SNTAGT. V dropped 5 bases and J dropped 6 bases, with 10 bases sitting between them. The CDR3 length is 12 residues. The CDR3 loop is CASSFPRDGYTF. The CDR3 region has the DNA TGTGCCAGCAGTTTCCCCAGGGATGGCTACACCTTC.

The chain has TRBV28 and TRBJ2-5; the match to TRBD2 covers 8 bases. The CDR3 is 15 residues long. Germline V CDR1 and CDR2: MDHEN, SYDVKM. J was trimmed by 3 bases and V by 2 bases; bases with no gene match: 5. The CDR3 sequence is CASSLLVAGKETQYF. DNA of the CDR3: TGTGCCAGCAGTTTACTCGTAGCGGGGAAAGAGACCCAGTACTTC.